This T cell receptor beta chain comes out of a study of OX40 agonist ivuxolimab in advanced cancers. Study at large: Given to patients was ivuxolimab, an agonistic anti-OX40 (CD134) antibody.

Remarks on this clone: Its cognate antigen is unknown.

Trimming left V 3 bases short and J 0 bases short, with 9 bases between. Looked up from germline, CDR1 is MDHEN and CDR2 is SYDVKM. This CDR3 is 15 amino acids long. Findings and limits, study-wide: At 0.1 to 3.0 mg/kg and by week 6, CD4+ and CD8+ T cells in the blood had expanded clonally. Among the lowest peripheral clonal expansion occurred in 0.1-3.0 mg/kg partial responders. On average, CD8+ T cells had more expanded clones than CD4+.

TCRdb's table, derived via immunoSEQ multiplex PCR, lists solely in-frame clones and lacks some. There are about 53,000 clones in the sample; just under 80% occur only once, and less than 2.5% lies in the top ten. The clonotype comes from an adult with an advanced solid tumor such as melanoma, head and neck, liver or kidney cancer. This sequence joins TRBV28 and TRBJ1-3; the D gene is possibly TRBD1 (5 bases). Sample: CD4+ or CD8+ T cells sorted from blood, taken in a trial of the OX40 agonist ivuxolimab. CDR3 nucleotide sequence: TGTGCCAGCAGTTTTAGGGGTTCCTCTGGAAACACCATATATTTT. This encodes CASSFRGSSGNTIYF.